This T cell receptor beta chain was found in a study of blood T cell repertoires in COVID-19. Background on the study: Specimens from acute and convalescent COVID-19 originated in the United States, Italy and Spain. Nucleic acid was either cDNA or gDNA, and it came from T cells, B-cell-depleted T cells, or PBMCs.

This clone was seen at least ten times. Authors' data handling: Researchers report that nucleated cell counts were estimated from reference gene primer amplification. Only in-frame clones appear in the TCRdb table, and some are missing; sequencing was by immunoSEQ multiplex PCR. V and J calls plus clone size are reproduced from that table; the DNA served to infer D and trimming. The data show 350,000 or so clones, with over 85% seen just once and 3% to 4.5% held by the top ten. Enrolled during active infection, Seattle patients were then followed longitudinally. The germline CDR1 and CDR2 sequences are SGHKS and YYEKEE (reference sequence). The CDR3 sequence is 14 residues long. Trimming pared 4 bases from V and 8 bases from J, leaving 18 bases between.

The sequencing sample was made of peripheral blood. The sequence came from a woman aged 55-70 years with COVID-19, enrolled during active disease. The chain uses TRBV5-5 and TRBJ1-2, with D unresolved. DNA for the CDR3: TGTGCCAGCAGCCTATCGACGGTTGACTTCGGCTACACCTTC. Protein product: CASSLSTVDFGYTF.